Included here is one TCR beta chain sequence, with context. This sample stems from a study of cytomegalovirus exposure and HLA in healthy donors. The PCR used 60 Vbeta and 13 Jbeta primers. Using immunoSEQ multiplex PCR, the repertoire was profiled, and TCRdb retains in-frame clones only, with some absent. The data contain about 120,000 clones, about 75% of them singletons. J gave up 10 bases and V 1 base, and 6 bases lay outside the gene matches. This CDR3 is 13 amino acids long. Germline V gene data show CDR1 as GTSNPN and CDR2 as SVGIG (reference sequence). Sequenced sample: PBMCs. The J gene is TRBJ1-1, the V gene TRBV30, with 10 positions matching TRBD1. The TCR comes from a man between 60 and 75 years old in good health and CMV-seropositive. CDR3 coding DNA: TGTGCCTGGAGTGCCGGGACAGGGGATCGAGCTTTCTTT. Translated: CAWSAGTGDRAFF.